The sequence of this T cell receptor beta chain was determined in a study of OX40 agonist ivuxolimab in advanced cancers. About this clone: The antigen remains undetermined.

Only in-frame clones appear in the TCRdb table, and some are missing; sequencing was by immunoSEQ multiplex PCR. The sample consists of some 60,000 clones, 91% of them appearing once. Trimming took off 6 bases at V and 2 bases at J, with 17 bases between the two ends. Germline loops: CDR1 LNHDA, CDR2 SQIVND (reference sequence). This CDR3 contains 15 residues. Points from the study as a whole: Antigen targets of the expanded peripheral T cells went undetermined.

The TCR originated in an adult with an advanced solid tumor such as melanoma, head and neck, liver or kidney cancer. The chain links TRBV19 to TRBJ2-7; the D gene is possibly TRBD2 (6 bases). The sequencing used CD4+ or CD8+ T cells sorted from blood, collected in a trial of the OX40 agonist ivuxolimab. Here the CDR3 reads CASSDPRGGTYEQYF. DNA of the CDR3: TGTGCCAGTAGCGACCCCCGAGGCGGGACCTACGAGCAGTACTTC.